The source of this TCR beta chain is a study of blood T cell repertoires in COVID-19. At the level of the study: Acute-phase and convalescent COVID-19 samples originated in the United States, Italy and Spain. From T cells, B-cell-depleted T cells, or PBMCs came the material, which was cDNA or gDNA.

In the original processing: It was from reference gene primer amplification that nucleated cell counts were estimated. Here immunoSEQ multiplex PCR was the method, and the copy in TCRdb shows in-frame clones only, minus some. The DNA was the basis for D and trimming; V, J and clone size are from that table. The table has some 150,000 clones, roughly 85% seen once. CDR3 length equals 15 residues. V dropped 0 bases and J dropped 9 bases, with 15 bases sitting between them. In germline, CDR1 is SGHDN, CDR2 FVKESK. Material: peripheral blood. The TCR sequence derives from a man aged 35 to 55 with acute or convalescent COVID-19. The genes are TRBV14 and TRBJ2-1; D remains unclear. CDR3 protein: CASSQDQASIGEQFF. The CDR3 DNA sequence: TGTGCCAGCAGCCAAGACCAGGCCTCAATTGGTGAGCAGTTCTTC.